Below, 23 T cell receptor beta chains from the same sample are listed, as sequenced in a study of patients and donors after allogeneic stem cell transplantation. TCRdb passed the RT-PCR reads through MiXCR, listing each CDR3 protein once. The sample carries 920,000 or so distinct CDR3 sequences, more than 15% recorded once. The specimen sequenced was blood, either unsorted or a sorted T cell fraction (not recorded which). The receptor source for this set is a human donor who was either an allogeneic HSCT recipient or a stem cell or donor lymphocyte infusion donor (not recorded which). It is not recorded whose cells these are; they may come from a transplant donor.

The rearrangement uses TRBV7-2 and TRBJ1-1; TRBD1 aligns across 8 bases. In germline, CDR1 is SGHTA, CDR2 FQGNSA. V was clipped by 4 bases and J by 7 bases; unmatched bases: 8. The CDR3 loop spans 14 amino acids. CDR3 coding DNA: TGTGCCAGCAGCTCCCCGGACAGGGTGAGTGAAGCTTTCTTT. This gives the protein CASSSPDRVSEAFF.

There are a few counts of this clonotype. The CDR3 nucleotides are TGTGCCAGCAGTGGGTCGCCGGGACAGGGCTCCTACGAGCAGTACTTC. Translated: CASSGSPGQGSYEQYF. V gene TRBV25-1 combines with J gene TRBJ2-7, with 9 bases identical to TRBD1. The CDR3 is 16 residues long. Germline V lookup: CDR1 MGHDK, CDR2 SYGVNS. Unmatched junction bases numbered 7, after V lost 4 bases and J lost 0 bases.

This clonotype has just a few counts. This CDR3 reads CASSPDGARRQYF. The CDR3, as DNA: TGTGCCAGCAGTCCCGATGGGGCCCGGCGGCAGTACTTC. J is TRBJ2-7 and V is TRBV12-3 or TRBV12-4; maybe TRBD1 (5 bases). The length of the CDR3 is 13 residues. The germline V and J ends were trimmed by 5 bases and 9 bases, with 17 bases remaining between them.

This clonotype was found a few times. The J gene is TRBJ2-5, the V gene TRBV20-1; TRBD1 might be the D (5 bases). Trimming shortened V by 4 bases and J by 5 bases, and 11 bases separated the two germline ends. CDR1 is DFQATT, CDR2 SNEGSKA, per germline (reference sequence). The length of the CDR3 is 12 residues. The CDR3 bases are TGCAGTGCTACAGGGTCTGACGAGACCCAGTACTTC. Translating it yields CSATGSDETQYF.

The CDR3 region has the DNA TGCAGTGCTAGAAATGCAGCGAGGAACACTGAAGCTTTCTTT. This codes for CSARNAARNTEAFF. The rearrangement joins TRBV20-1 to TRBJ1-1; the D is unclear. CDR3 length: 14 residues. Trimming took off 2 bases at V and 1 base at J, with 11 bases between the two ends. Germline V gene sequence: CDR1 DFQATT, CDR2 SNEGSKA (reference sequence).

This clonotype appeared a few times. The chain carries TRBV6-2 or TRBV6-3 and TRBJ2-5; 8 bases are shared with TRBD2. Germline-derived CDR1 and CDR2 are MNHEY and SVGEGT. The CDR3 is made up of 15 amino acids. V shed 0 bases, J shed 5 bases, and the junction held 5 bases outside the gene matches. CDR3 protein: CASSYSAGGGETQYF. The CDR3 bases are TGTGCCAGCAGTTACTCGGCGGGGGGCGGGGAGACCCAGTACTTC.

The V call is TRBV20-1, the J call TRBJ2-1; D is tentatively TRBD1 or TRBD2 (5 bases each). CDR1 and CDR2 (germline): DFQATT, SNEGSKA (reference sequence). V lost 6 bases, J lost 3 bases, and 12 bases lay in between. The CDR3 has 13 amino acids. DNA for the CDR3: TGCAGTGCCGCCGGGACCAGCTACAATGAGCAGTTCTTC. Amino acid sequence: CSAAGTSYNEQFF.

The rearrangement links TRBV7-2 to TRBJ2-2; TRBD1 agrees at 10 bases. This CDR3 is 16 amino acids long. Germline V gene sequence: CDR1 SGHTA, CDR2 FQGNSA. Unmatched junction bases numbered 3, after V lost 1 base and J lost 4 bases. The CDR3 loop is CASSLGGQGSTGELFF. CDR3 nucleotide sequence: TGTGCCAGCAGCTTAGGGGGACAGGGGTCCACCGGGGAGCTGTTTTTT.

This clonotype was seen a handful of times. This chain uses TRBV6-2 or TRBV6-3 with TRBJ2-6; D unclear. V shed 9 bases and J shed 4 bases, with 7 bases lying between them. The germline V gene has CDR1 MNHEY and CDR2 SVGEGT. The CDR3 runs to 12 residues. The CDR3 reads CASDSGANVLTF. Here the CDR3 DNA reads TGTGCCAGTGATTCGGGGGCCAACGTCCTGACTTTC.

There are a few counts of this clonotype. The J gene is TRBJ2-1, the V gene TRBV5-1, with 8 bases lining up with TRBD1. Trimming took 5 bases from V and 0 from J; bases not matched to a gene: 7. The CDR3 length is 16 residues. Germline assignment: CDR1 SGHRS and CDR2 YFSETQ. For the CDR3, the DNA is TGCGCCAGCAGAGCCGGGACAGGAAACTCCTACAATGAGCAGTTCTTC. The encoded protein is CASRAGTGNSYNEQFF.

Only a few counts were recorded for this clonotype. The rearrangement links TRBV4-3 to TRBJ1-1, with 7 bases lining up with TRBD1. Germline V gene sequence: CDR1 LGHNA, CDR2 YSLEER. With V trimmed by 2 bases and J by 4 bases, 4 bases remained unmatched. This CDR3 spans 14 amino acids. This CDR3 reads CASSQFRGGTEAFF. CDR3 in DNA: TGCGCCAGCAGCCAATTCAGGGGGGGCACTGAAGCTTTCTTT.

A few counts support this clonotype. The V call is TRBV29-1, the J call TRBJ2-3; 12 bases map to TRBD2. The CDR3 is 16 residues long. V lost 1 base to trimming and J lost 4 bases; unmatched junction nucleotides: 6. CDR1 and CDR2 (germline): SQVTM, ANQGSEA. The CDR3 reads CSVEARASGRADTQYF. In DNA, the CDR3 is TGCAGCGTTGAAGCCAGGGCTAGCGGGAGGGCAGATACGCAGTATTTT.

This clonotype was detected only a few times. V is TRBV7-9 and J is TRBJ2-1; the D gene is possibly TRBD2 (5 bases). This CDR3 comprises 13 residues. The germline V gene encodes CDR1 SEHNR and CDR2 FQNEAQ (reference sequence). The V gene lost 10 bases and the J gene lost 5 bases, with 15 bases spanning the gap. The chain's CDR3 is CATSKDLNNEQFF. Here the CDR3 DNA reads TGTGCCACCAGTAAGGACTTAAACAATGAGCAGTTCTTC.

CDR3: CAISLRGLNYNEQFF. CDR3 sequence (DNA): TGTGCCATCAGCCTCAGGGGGCTTAACTACAATGAGCAGTTCTTC. J is TRBJ2-1 and V is TRBV10-3; TRBD1 aligns across 8 bases. Per the germline V gene, CDR1 is ENHRY and CDR2 is SYGVKD. The CDR3 runs 15 residues. Trimming took 6 bases from V and 3 from J; bases not matched to a gene: 7.

The J gene is TRBJ1-2, the V gene TRBV7-9; D possibly corresponds to TRBD1 (6 bases). The V and J ends lost 4 bases and 4 bases respectively, with 13 bases between them. The germline gives CDR1 SEHNR, CDR2 FQNEAQ (reference sequence). The CDR3 contains 14 residues. DNA of the CDR3: TGTGCCAGCAGCTCCTCCCGAGGGGGCTATGGCTACACCTTC. Its protein is CASSSSRGGYGYTF.

This clonotype was observed a few times. The V gene is TRBV25-1, the J gene TRBJ1-1; tentatively, D is TRBD1 (6 bases). Trimming removed 1 base from V and 8 bases from J, with 8 bases in between. Germline values: CDR1 MGHDK, CDR2 SYGVNS. This CDR3 is 12 amino acids long. The DNA of the CDR3 is TGTGCCAGCAGTGAATTAAGGGGGGAAGCTTTCTTT. This gives the protein CASSELRGEAFF.

The J gene is TRBJ1-5, the V gene TRBV7-6; the match to TRBD1 covers 9 bases. In germline, CDR1 is SGHVS, CDR2 FNYEAQ. V gave up 1 base and J gave up 5 bases; unmatched junction bases: 3. The CDR3 loop spans 15 amino acids. The CDR3 protein is CASSLEQGAHQPQHF. CDR3 in DNA: TGTGCCAGCAGCTTAGAACAGGGGGCACATCAGCCCCAGCATTTT.

This clonotype was observed at least ten times. This sequence joins TRBV4-1 and TRBJ2-4; 10 nucleotides line up with TRBD1. Per germline, CDR1 MGHRA and CDR2 YSYEKL. The CDR3 runs 13 residues. Unmatched junction bases numbered 4, after V lost 5 bases and J lost 9 bases. The CDR3 loop reads CASSGTGDGIQYF. The CDR3 coding sequence is TGCGCCAGCAGCGGGACAGGGGACGGCATTCAGTACTTC.

This clonotype was detected ten times or more. The chain recombines TRBV12-3 or TRBV12-4 with TRBJ1-5; D perhaps matches TRBD1 (5 bases). The CDR3 length is 15 residues. The germline V and J ends were trimmed by 5 bases and 6 bases, with 17 bases remaining between them. Written as DNA, the CDR3 is TGTGCCAGCAGTCACGACGGGAAGAGGGGTCAGCCCCAGCATTTT. Translation: CASSHDGKRGQPQHF.

This clonotype was seen repeatedly, ten times or more. The rearrangement joins TRBV12-3 or TRBV12-4 to TRBJ2-7, with D perhaps matching TRBD2 (6 bases). The V gene lost 7 bases and the J gene lost 0 bases, with 16 bases spanning the gap. The CDR3 is made up of 15 amino acids. The CDR3 here is CASTIGGKSSYEQYF. DNA for the CDR3: TGTGCCAGCACTATAGGAGGGAAGAGCTCCTACGAGCAGTACTTC.

This rearrangement joins TRBV11-1 to TRBJ1-1; the D is unclear. The CDR3 runs to 14 residues. V was cut by 2 bases and J by 4 bases, with 11 bases left in between. Germline loops: CDR1 SGHAT, CDR2 FQDESV (reference sequence). The CDR3 spells CASSLLLGSTEAFF. DNA for the CDR3: TGTGCCAGCAGCTTACTCTTGGGGAGCACTGAAGCTTTCTTT.

This clonotype has only a few counts. This chain joins TRBV29-1 and TRBJ2-3; 7 nucleotides match TRBD2. With 3 bases clipped from V and 4 bases from J, the junction kept 16 bases outside the gene matches. The length of the CDR3 is 17 residues. Looked up from germline, CDR1 is SQVTM and CDR2 is ANQGSEA. The CDR3 here is CSVEGVYRGSGADTQYF. In DNA form, the CDR3 reads TGCAGCGTTGAGGGGGTCTATCGCGGGAGTGGGGCAGATACGCAGTATTTT.

The chain carries TRBV7-3 and TRBJ2-3; TRBD2 aligns across 7 bases. Unmatched junction bases numbered 7, after V lost 2 bases and J lost 5 bases. Looked up from germline, CDR1 is SGHTA and CDR2 is FQGTGA. The CDR3 is 15 residues long. Here the CDR3 DNA reads TGTGCCAGCAGCTTAGGCGGGGGAACGGGAGATACGCAGTATTTT. Amino acid sequence: CASSLGGGTGDTQYF. The full variable domain, its missing parts supplied by reference TRBV7-3 and TRBJ2-3, is GAGVSQTPSNKVTEKGKYVELRCDPISGHTALYWYRQSLGQGPEFLIYFQGTGAADDSGLPNDRFFAVRPEGSVSTLKIQRTERGDSAVYLCASSLGGGTGDTQYFGPGTRLTVL.